The clone carrying this TCR beta chain has only a few counts. Its antigen is unknown. Profiling relied on immunoSEQ multiplex PCR, and the TCRdb table lists in-frame clones only, not all of them. The table records about 2.4 million clones, 93% of them present only once. Germline V gene sequence: CDR1 MDHEN, CDR2 SYDVKM. The CDR3 is made up of 12 amino acids. The junction had 8 bases not matched to a gene; V was cut back by 11 bases and J by 6 bases. The authors divided CD4+ cells into CD45RA+ naive and CD45RA-negative memory subsets. This sample is part of a study of shared clonotypes between healthy human individuals. Findings of the study overall: A handful of donors showed sharing of 4.5% to 5% of naive CD4 clonotypes. All-four-donor shared clonotypes had higher generation probabilities than non-shared clonotypes did.

V usage is TRBV28 and J usage is TRBJ1-1, with TRBD1 matching over 8 bases. The clonotype originates from a man aged 18-30 years in good health. Some clones in this sample may be carry-over from other donors' samples. The specimen sequenced was naive CD4+ T cells from PBMCs. As to subset: CD45RA+ positively selected. In nucleotides, the CDR3 is TGTGCCCAGGGGGCAGGGGGATCTGAAGCTTTCTTT. Amino acids: CAQGAGGSEAFF. Together with reference TRBV28 and TRBJ1-1, the CDR3 gives the full variable domain: DVKVTQSSRYLVKRTGEKVFLECVQDMDHENMFWYRQDPGLGLRLIYFSYDVKMKEKGDIPEGYSVSREKKERFSLILESASTNQTSMYLCAQGAGGSEAFFGQGTRLTVV.